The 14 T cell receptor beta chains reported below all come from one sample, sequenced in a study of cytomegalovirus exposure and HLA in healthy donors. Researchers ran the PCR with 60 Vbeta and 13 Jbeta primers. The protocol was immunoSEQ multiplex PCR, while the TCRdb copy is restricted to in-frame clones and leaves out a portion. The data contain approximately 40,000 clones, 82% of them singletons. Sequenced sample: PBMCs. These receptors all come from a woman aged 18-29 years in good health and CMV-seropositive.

The CDR3 region is CASSPRINQPQHF. For the CDR3, the DNA is TGTGCCAGCAGCCCTAGGATCAATCAGCCCCAGCATTTT. The chain uses TRBV2 and TRBJ1-5; D unclear. The CDR3 runs to 13 residues. Trimming pared 6 bases from V and 3 bases from J, leaving 9 bases between. Germline V gene lookup returns CDR1 SNHLY and CDR2 FYNNEI.

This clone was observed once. The CDR3 nucleotides read TGTGCCAGCAGCTTGAAAGGCCAAGGGGCATATACGCAGTATTTT. Protein sequence: CASSLKGQGAYTQYF. The chain combines TRBV5-6 with TRBJ2-3, with a weak D call TRBD1 (5 bases). Germline-derived CDR1 and CDR2 are SGHDT and YYEEEE. This CDR3 has 15 amino acids. V gave up 1 base and J gave up 7 bases, with 16 bases separating them.

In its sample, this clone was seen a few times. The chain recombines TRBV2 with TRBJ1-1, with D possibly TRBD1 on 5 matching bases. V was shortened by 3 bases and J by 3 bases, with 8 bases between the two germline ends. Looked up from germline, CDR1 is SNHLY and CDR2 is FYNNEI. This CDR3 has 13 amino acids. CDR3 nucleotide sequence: TGTGCCAGCAGTGAGGCAGGGTACACTGAAGCTTTCTTT. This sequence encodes CASSEAGYTEAFF.

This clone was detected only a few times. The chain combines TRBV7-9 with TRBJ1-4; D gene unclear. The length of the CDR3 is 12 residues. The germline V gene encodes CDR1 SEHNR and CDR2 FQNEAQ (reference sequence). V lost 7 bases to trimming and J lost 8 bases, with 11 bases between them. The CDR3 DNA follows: TGTGCCAGCACCCAAGCCCTCGAAAAACTGTTTTTT. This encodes CASTQALEKLFF.

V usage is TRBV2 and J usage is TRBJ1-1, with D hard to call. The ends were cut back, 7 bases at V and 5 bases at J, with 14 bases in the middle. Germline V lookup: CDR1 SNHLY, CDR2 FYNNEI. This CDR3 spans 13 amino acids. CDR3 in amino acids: CASNPRTGTEAFF. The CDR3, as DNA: TGTGCCAGCAACCCGAGGACGGGAACTGAAGCTTTCTTT.

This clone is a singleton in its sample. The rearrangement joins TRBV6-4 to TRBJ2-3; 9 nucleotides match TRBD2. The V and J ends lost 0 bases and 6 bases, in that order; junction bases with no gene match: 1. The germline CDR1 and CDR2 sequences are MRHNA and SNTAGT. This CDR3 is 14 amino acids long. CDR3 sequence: CASSDSAGGDTQYF. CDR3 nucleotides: TGTGCCAGCAGTGACTCGGCGGGAGGGGATACGCAGTATTTT.

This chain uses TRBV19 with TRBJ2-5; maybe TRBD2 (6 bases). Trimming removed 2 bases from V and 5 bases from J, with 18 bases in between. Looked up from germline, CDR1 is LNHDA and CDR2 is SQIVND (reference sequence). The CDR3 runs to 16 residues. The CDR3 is CASSIIAEEGRETQYF. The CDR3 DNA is TGTGCCAGTAGTATAATCGCGGAGGAGGGGCGGGAGACCCAGTACTTC.

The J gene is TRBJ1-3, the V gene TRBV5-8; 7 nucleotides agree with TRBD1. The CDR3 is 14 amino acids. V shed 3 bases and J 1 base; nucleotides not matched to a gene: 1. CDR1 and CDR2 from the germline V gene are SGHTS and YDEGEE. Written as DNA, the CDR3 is TGTGCCAGCAGCTCGGGACAGTCTGGAAACACCATATATTTT. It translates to CASSSGQSGNTIYF.

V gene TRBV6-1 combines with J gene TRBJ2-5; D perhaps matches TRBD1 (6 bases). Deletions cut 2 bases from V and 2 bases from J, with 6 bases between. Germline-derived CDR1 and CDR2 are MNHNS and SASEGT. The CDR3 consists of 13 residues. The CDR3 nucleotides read TGTGCCAGCAGTGAACAGGGGCAAGAGACCCAGTACTTC. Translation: CASSEQGQETQYF.

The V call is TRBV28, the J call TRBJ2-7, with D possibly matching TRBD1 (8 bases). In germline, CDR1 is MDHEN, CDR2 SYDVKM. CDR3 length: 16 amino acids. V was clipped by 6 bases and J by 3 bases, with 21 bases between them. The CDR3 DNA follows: TGTGCCAGCAGCCAAGCGGGGAGGACAGGGTTCTACGAGCAGTACTTC. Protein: CASSQAGRTGFYEQYF.

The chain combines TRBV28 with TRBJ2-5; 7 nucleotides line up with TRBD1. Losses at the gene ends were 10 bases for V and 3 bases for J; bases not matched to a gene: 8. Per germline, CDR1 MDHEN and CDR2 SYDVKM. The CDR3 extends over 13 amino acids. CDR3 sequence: CAITDRMEETQYF. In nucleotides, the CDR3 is TGTGCCATTACGGACAGGATGGAAGAGACCCAGTACTTC.

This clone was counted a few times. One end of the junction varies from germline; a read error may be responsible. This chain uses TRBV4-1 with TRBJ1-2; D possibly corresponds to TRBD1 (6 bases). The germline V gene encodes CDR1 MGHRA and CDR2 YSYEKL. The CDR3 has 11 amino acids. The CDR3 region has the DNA TGCGCCAGCAGCCAAGGGACAGCGAGCATCTTC. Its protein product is CASSQGTASIF.

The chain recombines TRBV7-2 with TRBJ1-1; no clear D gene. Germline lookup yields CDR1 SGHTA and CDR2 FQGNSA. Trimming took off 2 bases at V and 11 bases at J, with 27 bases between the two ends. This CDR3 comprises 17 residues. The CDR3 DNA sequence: TGTGCCAGCAGCTTAAGAGGGCAAGAGTTGAGGTTATCTTGGGCTTTCTTT. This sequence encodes CASSLRGQELRLSWAFF.

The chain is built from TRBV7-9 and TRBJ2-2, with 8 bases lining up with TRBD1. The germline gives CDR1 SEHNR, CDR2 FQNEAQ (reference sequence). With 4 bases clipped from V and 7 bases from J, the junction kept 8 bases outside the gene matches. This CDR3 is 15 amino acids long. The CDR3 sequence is CASSSQGQGGGELFF. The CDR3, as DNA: TGTGCCAGCAGCTCCCAAGGACAGGGCGGCGGGGAGCTGTTTTTT.